This T cell receptor (beta chain) was identified in a study of blood T cells in healthy people across ages. Study conclusions and caveats: PBMC samples, being unsorted, prevented any conclusive comparison of naive and antigen-experienced cells.

To note about this clonotype: Antigen unknown.

V was shortened by 3 bases and J by 5 bases, with 10 bases between the two germline ends. The CDR3 consists of 13 residues. Combining a sample-barcoded 5' primer with a J-beta primer mix, a second PCR ran for 7 to 11 cycles. A single record per CDR3 protein comes from TCRdb applying MiXCR to the 5' RACE reads. The profile covers 1.5 million or so distinct CDR3 sequences, with roughly 45% appearing a single time and approximately 7.9% taken by the ten largest. The sequence was collected from a young woman in good health. The sequenced material came from blood. The chain recombines TRBV12-3 or TRBV12-4 with TRBJ2-5; D not resolved. The CDR3 region is CASSFTAGETQYF. The CDR3 DNA follows: TGTGCCAGCAGTTTTACAGCTGGGGAGACCCAGTACTTC.